Reported below is one TCR beta chain. This table comes from immunoSEQ multiplex PCR, and its TCRdb copy is limited to in-frame clones, with some not included. This table holds around 31,000 clones, around 73% found once. The entry originates in a study of radiotherapy plus CTLA-4 blockade in lung cancer. Trimming at V came to 7 bases and at J to 5 bases, leaving 4 bases not matched to a gene. CDR1 MDHEN and CDR2 SYDVKM come from the germline V gene. This CDR3 contains 12 residues. The receptor was derived from a human donor with non-small cell lung cancer who had stable disease on radiotherapy plus ipilimumab. Source: peripheral blood, taken from a patient treated with radiotherapy plus ipilimumab. The V call is TRBV28, the J call TRBJ1-2; 7 bases line up with TRBD1. The CDR3 here is CASTKQGYGYTF. In DNA form, the CDR3 reads TGTGCCAGCACAAAACAGGGGTATGGCTACACCTTC.